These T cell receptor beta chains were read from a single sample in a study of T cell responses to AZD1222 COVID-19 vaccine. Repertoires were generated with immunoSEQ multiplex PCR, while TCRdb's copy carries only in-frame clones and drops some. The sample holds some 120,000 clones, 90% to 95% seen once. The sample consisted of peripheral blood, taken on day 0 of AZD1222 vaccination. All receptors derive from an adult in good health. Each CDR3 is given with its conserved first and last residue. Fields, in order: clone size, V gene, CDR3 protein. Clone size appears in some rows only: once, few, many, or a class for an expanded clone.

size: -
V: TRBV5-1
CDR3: CASSPDRTTYEQYF

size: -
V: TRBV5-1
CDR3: CASSDYRTNTGELFF

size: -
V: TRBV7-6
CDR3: CASSEPGLREQYF

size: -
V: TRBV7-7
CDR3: CASSLGYGDQQYF

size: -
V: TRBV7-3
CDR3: CASSLRGRERFSYNSPLHF

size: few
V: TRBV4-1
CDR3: CASSQEVANYGYTF

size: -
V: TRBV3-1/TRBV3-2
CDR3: CASSQDSTELYGYTF

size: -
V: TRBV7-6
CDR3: CASSLAAGTSGDQYF

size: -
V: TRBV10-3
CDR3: CAISEGQRQWNEQYF

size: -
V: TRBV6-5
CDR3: CASSYSGTRANEKLFF

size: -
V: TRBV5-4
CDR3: CASSLGPFYEQYF

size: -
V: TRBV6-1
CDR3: CASSERNTEAFF

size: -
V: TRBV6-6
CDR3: CASSYGQVSNQPQHF

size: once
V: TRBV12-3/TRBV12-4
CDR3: CASSLGVNYGYTF

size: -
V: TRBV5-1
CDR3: CASSLPGTNYGYTF

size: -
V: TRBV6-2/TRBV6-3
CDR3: CASSRSGGDTQYF

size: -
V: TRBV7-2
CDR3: CASSLEGSATEAFF

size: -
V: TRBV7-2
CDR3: CASSPWDGYTEAFF

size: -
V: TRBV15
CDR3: CATSRAGQGALNSPLHF

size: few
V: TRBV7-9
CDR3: CASSLGQPVYEQYF

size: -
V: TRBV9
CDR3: CASSPWTDPNTEAFF

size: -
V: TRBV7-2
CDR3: CASSSQTGQPQHF

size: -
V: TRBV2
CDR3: CASSFRTETPNTEAFF

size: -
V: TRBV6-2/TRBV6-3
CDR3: CASSRDRGVTDTQYF

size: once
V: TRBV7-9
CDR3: CASSKGGPGTQYF

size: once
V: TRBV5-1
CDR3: CASSLGTGGILGEKLFF

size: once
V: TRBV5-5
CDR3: CASSWDRVGAPLHF

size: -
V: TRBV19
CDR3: CASSIAGTGAEKLFF

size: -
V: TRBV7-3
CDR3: CASSDGSNTGELFF

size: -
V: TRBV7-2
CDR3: CASSLVWSGPGNTIYF

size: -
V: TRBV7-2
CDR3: CASTTGTGSTGYTF

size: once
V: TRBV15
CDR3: CATSRDSPTAVNPSANYGYTF

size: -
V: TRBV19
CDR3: CASSETGTGIYGYTF

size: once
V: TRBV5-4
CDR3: CASSSGTGVLYEQYF

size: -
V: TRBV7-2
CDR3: CASSLPRLAGGHYNEQFF